What follows describes a single T cell receptor (beta chain). Trimming took 6 bases from V and 2 from J, leaving 17 bases between them. Per the germline V gene, CDR1 is MNHEY and CDR2 is SVGAGI. The CDR3 extends over 15 amino acids. This sample is drawn from a study of T-cell memory formation after mild COVID-19. TCRdb used MiXCR to reprocess the 5' RACE reads, holding one entry per CDR3 protein. The repertoire holds some 320,000 distinct CDR3 sequences, with about 16% as singletons. This rearrangement joins TRBV6-5 to TRBJ2-7; tentative D call: TRBD1 (6 bases). The specimen sequenced was PBMCs or a T cell subset sorted from them (not recorded which). The TCR originated in a young man who had mild COVID-19 (a few samples of this study predate the infection). Cell type and time point are not known. The CDR3 is CASSRLRDTAYEQYF. The CDR3 DNA follows: TGTGCCAGCAGCCGGCTCAGGGACACTGCCTACGAGCAGTACTTC.